The 20 T cell receptor beta chains in this list originate from one sample, sequenced in a study of identical twins. TCRdb redid the calling of the 5' RACE reads with MiXCR, one entry per CDR3 protein. The sample has about 190,000 distinct CDR3 sequences; approximately 15% are singletons. These data were likewise used in another study, on T cells expressing NK-cell markers.

The material sequenced was CD8+ T cells sorted from blood. These receptors all stem from a young woman in good health.

J is TRBJ2-4 and V is TRBV29-1; 8 nucleotides match TRBD1. CDR1 and CDR2 (germline): SQVTM, ANQGSEA. Losses at the gene ends were 5 bases for V and 8 bases for J; bases not matched to a gene: 11. The length of the CDR3 is 14 residues. CDR3 sequence reads: CSVNRGEPPDIQYF. CDR3 in DNA: TGCAGCGTTAACAGGGGGGAGCCTCCTGACATTCAGTACTTC.

The rearrangement links TRBV29-1 to TRBJ2-7; D ambiguous. Germline V gives CDR1 SQVTM, CDR2 ANQGSEA. This CDR3 has 11 residues. Trimming removed 7 bases at V and 2 bases at J, with 9 bases between. The CDR3 here is CSATDTYEQYF. The CDR3 bases are TGCAGCGCAACAGATACCTACGAGCAGTACTTC.

V and J are TRBV9 and TRBJ2-1; 8 bases line up with TRBD2. J gave up 5 bases and V 0 bases, and 10 bases lay outside the gene matches. The CDR3 has 17 amino acids. Germline-derived CDR1 and CDR2 are SGDLS and YYNGEE. CDR3 in amino acids: CASSVVGTGGLHNEQFF. The CDR3 nucleotides are TGTGCCAGCAGCGTAGTAGGAACGGGGGGGCTACACAATGAGCAGTTCTTC.

This clonotype came up a few times. The genes are TRBV20-1 and TRBJ2-1, with D perhaps TRBD1 (6 bases). The CDR3 runs to 13 residues. V lost 8 bases, J lost 1 base, and 12 bases lay in between. CDR1 and CDR2 from the germline V gene are DFQATT and SNEGSKA (reference sequence). Here the CDR3 reads CSLTRGSYNEQFF. The CDR3 region has the DNA TGCAGTCTTACCAGGGGTTCCTACAATGAGCAGTTCTTC.

This clonotype appeared a few times. V usage is TRBV12-3 or TRBV12-4 and J usage is TRBJ2-1; 13 bases align to TRBD2. Losses at the gene ends were 8 bases for V and 12 bases for J; bases not matched to a gene: 7. CDR3 length: 13 residues. CDR3 loop: CASGRGLAGRQFF. Written as DNA, the CDR3 is TGTGCCAGCGGCCGGGGACTAGCGGGAAGGCAGTTCTTC.

This clonotype was picked up many times. This chain uses TRBV10-2 with TRBJ2-1; 10 bases agree with TRBD2. Germline V gene data show CDR1 as WSHSY and CDR2 as SAAADI. The V gene end was trimmed by 6 bases and the J gene end by 6 bases; junction bases not matched to a gene: 14. The CDR3 is made up of 17 amino acids. The CDR3 DNA sequence: TGCGCCAGCAGGGAGGGACCCGGACTAGCGGAAGCCAATGAGCAGTTCTTC. Translated, it gives CASREGPGLAEANEQFF.

This clonotype was counted between two and nine times. The chain links TRBV29-1 to TRBJ1-2; D is uncertain. V lost 6 bases and J lost 2, with 16 bases in between. CDR1 and CDR2 (germline): SQVTM, ANQGSEA. The CDR3 spans 14 residues. The CDR3 loop reads CSVAGGSPNYGYTF. DNA of the CDR3: TGCAGCGTAGCGGGTGGCTCACCCAACTATGGCTACACCTTC.

This clonotype turned up a few times. The chain joins TRBV27 to TRBJ2-5, with a possible D match to TRBD2 (5 bases). Trimming removed 6 bases from V and 3 bases from J, with 20 bases in between. The CDR3 loop spans 16 amino acids. The germline V gene has CDR1 MNHEY and CDR2 SMNVEV (reference sequence). The CDR3 nucleotides are TGTGCCAGCAGCCCTCTTCTGGACGGAGGTAAAGAGACCCAGTACTTC. This codes for CASSPLLDGGKETQYF.

This clonotype has just a few counts. The rearrangement joins TRBV20-1 to TRBJ2-5; 9 bases are a match to TRBD2. Germline-derived CDR1 and CDR2 are DFQATT and SNEGSKA (reference sequence). With 5 bases clipped from V and 1 base from J, the junction kept 8 bases outside the gene matches. The CDR3 is 15 amino acids. The CDR3: CSAPASGRTQETQYF. In DNA form, the CDR3 reads TGCAGTGCTCCGGCCAGCGGGAGGACCCAAGAGACCCAGTACTTC.

This clonotype was observed at least ten times. This chain links TRBV19 with TRBJ1-1; D is perhaps TRBD1 (5 bases). Looked up from germline, CDR1 is LNHDA and CDR2 is SQIVND (reference sequence). The CDR3 totals 13 residues. With 3 bases removed from V and 5 bases from J, the gap between germline ends came to 10 bases. CDR3 nucleotide sequence: TGTGCCAGTAGTATGTTTAGGGGAACTGAAGCTTTCTTT. The encoded protein is CASSMFRGTEAFF.

This clonotype was seen a handful of times. This chain links TRBV7-2 with TRBJ2-7, with 8 bases matching TRBD2. Per germline, CDR1 SGHTA and CDR2 FQGNSA. V was clipped by 10 bases and J by 4 bases; unmatched bases: 12. The CDR3 has 14 amino acids. The CDR3 sequence is CATKGPSGQYEQYF. As DNA, the CDR3 is TGTGCCACCAAAGGGCCTAGCGGGCAATACGAGCAGTACTTC.

In this sample, this clonotype turned up a few times. The rearrangement uses TRBV7-2 and TRBJ1-1; D is uncertain. This CDR3 comprises 12 residues. The V gene's germline CDR1 is SGHTA and CDR2 FQGNSA. V was pared by 2 bases and J by 1 base, with 2 bases between. The DNA of the CDR3 is TGTGCCAGCAGCTTATGGAACACTGAAGCTTTCTTT. Translated, it gives CASSLWNTEAFF. Filled out from reference TRBV7-2 and TRBJ1-1, the complete variable domain reads GAGVSQSPSNKVTEKGKDVELRCDPISGHTALYWYRQSLGQGLEFLIYFQGNSAPDKSGLPSDRFSAERTGGSVSTLTIQRTQQEDSAVYLCASSLWNTEAFFGQGTRLTVV.

This clonotype occurred a few times. V gene TRBV12-3 or TRBV12-4 combines with J gene TRBJ2-3; D might be TRBD2 (5 bases). The ends were cut back, 7 bases at V and 8 bases at J, with 16 bases in the middle. The CDR3 length is 13 residues. The CDR3 loop is CASMGSSLGTQYF. The CDR3 DNA reads TGTGCCAGCATGGGGAGCTCCCTGGGTACGCAGTATTTT.

A few counts support this clonotype. The CDR3 spells CASSQGQGYSPLHF. CDR3 in DNA: TGTGCCAGCAGCCAGGGGCAGGGTTATTCACCCCTCCACTTT. The chain combines TRBV12-3 or TRBV12-4 with TRBJ1-6; maybe TRBD1 (6 bases). The CDR3 runs 14 residues. V lost 6 bases to trimming and J lost 8 bases, with 14 bases between them.

This clonotype was detected a few times. CDR3 DNA: TGTGCCAGCAGCCCCTTATATGGGGCCAACGTCCTGACTTTC. It encodes CASSPLYGANVLTF. The chain joins TRBV3-1 to TRBJ2-6, with no clear D. The CDR3 sequence is 14 residues long. Germline V lookup: CDR1 LGHDT, CDR2 YNNKEL (reference sequence). The V end was cut by 4 bases, the J end by 3 bases, with 7 bases between.

The rearrangement joins TRBV4-1 to TRBJ1-1; tentatively, D is TRBD1 (5 bases). The length of the CDR3 is 16 residues. V lost 0 bases and J lost 6, with 17 bases in between. CDR1 is MGHRA, CDR2 YSYEKL, per germline. The CDR3, as DNA: TGCGCCAGCAGCCAAGATCGTGTTTTCTGGGGCTCTGAAGCTTTCTTT. Encoded protein: CASSQDRVFWGSEAFF.

This clonotype was counted between two and nine times. The chain uses TRBV20-1 and TRBJ2-7; 7 bases fit TRBD2. V lost 0 bases, J lost 1 base, and 18 bases stayed unmatched. This CDR3 is 19 amino acids long. The germline CDR1 and CDR2 sequences are DFQATT and SNEGSKA (reference sequence). The CDR3 DNA follows: TGCAGTGCTAGAGATCGTGCAGCGGGAAGTCTATCAGCGTCCTACGAGCAGTACTTC. This codes for CSARDRAAGSLSASYEQYF.

In its sample, this clonotype was seen a few times. V gene TRBV29-1 combines with J gene TRBJ2-1; D is undetermined. The CDR3 covers 10 residues. The germline V and J ends were trimmed by 6 bases and 6 bases, with 6 bases remaining between them. In germline, CDR1 is SQVTM, CDR2 ANQGSEA. CDR3 protein: CSVQSNEQFF. The CDR3 DNA reads TGCAGCGTACAGAGCAATGAGCAGTTCTTC.

This clonotype was found a few times. The chain links TRBV20-1 to TRBJ2-7, with 8 bases aligning to TRBD2. The CDR3 runs 14 residues. Germline V gene sequence: CDR1 DFQATT, CDR2 SNEGSKA (reference sequence). V was pared by 0 bases and J by 3 bases, with 4 bases of the junction left unmatched. Written as DNA, the CDR3 is TGCAGTGCTAGAGAGCCGGGGGGGTTCTACGAGCAGTACTTC. It specifies CSAREPGGFYEQYF.

This clonotype showed up just a few times. The chain joins TRBV29-1 to TRBJ2-2, with D possibly TRBD2 on 6 matching bases. The germline V gene has CDR1 SQVTM and CDR2 ANQGSEA. V lost 6 bases and J lost 0, with 14 bases in between. The CDR3 spans 15 residues. The CDR3 reads CSVPRPSANTGELFF. The CDR3 nucleotides are TGCAGCGTCCCGAGGCCTAGCGCGAACACCGGGGAGCTGTTTTTT.